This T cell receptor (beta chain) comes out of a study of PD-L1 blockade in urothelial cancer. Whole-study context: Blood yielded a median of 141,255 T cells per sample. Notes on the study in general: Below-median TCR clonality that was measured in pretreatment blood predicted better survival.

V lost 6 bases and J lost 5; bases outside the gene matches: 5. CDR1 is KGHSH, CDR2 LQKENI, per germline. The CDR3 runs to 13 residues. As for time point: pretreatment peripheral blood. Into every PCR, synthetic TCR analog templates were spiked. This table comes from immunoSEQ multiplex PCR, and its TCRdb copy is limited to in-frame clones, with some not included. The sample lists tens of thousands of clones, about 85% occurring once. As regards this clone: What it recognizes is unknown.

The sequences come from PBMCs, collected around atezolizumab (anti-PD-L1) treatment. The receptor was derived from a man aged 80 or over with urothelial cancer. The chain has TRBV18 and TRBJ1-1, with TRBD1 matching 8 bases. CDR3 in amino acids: CASSDRGETEAFF. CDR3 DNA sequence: TGTGCCAGCTCCGACAGGGGCGAGACTGAAGCTTTCTTT.